This T cell receptor (beta chain) was identified in a study of blood T cell repertoires in COVID-19. Study as a whole: Acute and convalescent COVID-19 samples came from the United States, Italy and Spain. From T cells, B-cell-depleted T cells, or PBMCs came the material, which was cDNA or gDNA.

As processed by the authors: Cell counts per sample came from amplifying reference gene primers. TCRdb's table, derived via immunoSEQ multiplex PCR, lists solely in-frame clones and lacks some. V, J and clone size are those of that table, while D and trimming were read from the DNA. The table shows around 190,000 clones, with approximately 80% occurring only once. CDR3 length: 16 residues. Germline V CDR1 and CDR2: MDHEN, SYDVKM. Trimming left V 5 bases short and J 8 bases short, with 21 bases between. The chain employs TRBV28 and TRBJ1-4; weak D call: TRBD1 (6 bases). Material: peripheral blood. This clonotype was obtained from a human donor in a cohort sampled during active COVID-19. CDR3 protein: CASSTIGGTTGEKLFF. CDR3 bases: TGTGCCAGCAGTACTATAGGGGGGACTACGGGCGAAAAACTGTTTTTT. The full variable domain, completed using reference TRBV28 and TRBJ1-4, is DVKVTQSSRYLVKRTGEKVFLECVQDMDHENMFWYRQDPGLGLRLIYFSYDVKMKEKGDIPEGYSVSREKKERFSLILESASTNQTSMYLCASSTIGGTTGEKLFFGSGTQLSVL.